The next 5 T cell receptor beta chains were all read from a single sample in a study of blood T cell repertoires in COVID-19. Data came from immunoSEQ multiplex PCR; TCRdb stores just in-frame clones and leaves some out. The top ten hold 10% to 15% of the sample, which has 140,000 to 150,000 clones, 80% seen once. Material: peripheral blood. These receptors all come from a man in his sixties with active or convalescent COVID-19.

This chain joins TRBV5-1 and TRBJ2-7; D not resolved. Germline V gene data show CDR1 as SGHRS and CDR2 as YFSETQ. V lost 4 bases and J 0 bases, leaving 11 bases between the germline ends. The CDR3 runs 14 residues. CDR3 nucleotide sequence: TGCGCCAGCAGCCCCGGGTGGTACTCCTACGAGCAGTACTTC. As protein: CASSPGWYSYEQYF.

This chain connects TRBV19 to TRBJ2-7; 10 nucleotides line up with TRBD2. J gave up 4 bases and V 5 bases, and 8 bases lay outside the gene matches. The germline gives CDR1 LNHDA, CDR2 SQIVND (reference sequence). The CDR3 sequence is 15 residues long. Here the CDR3 reads CASSSGTSAYYEQYF. CDR3 DNA sequence: TGTGCCAGTAGTTCCGGGACTAGCGCCTATTACGAGCAGTACTTC.

This clone turned up a few times. This rearrangement joins TRBV18 to TRBJ2-3, with D unclear. The CDR3 spans 14 residues. Germline lookup yields CDR1 KGHSH and CDR2 LQKENI. V lost 2 bases and J lost 4, with 10 bases in between. The CDR3 is CASSPESDSDTQYF. The CDR3 DNA is TGTGCCAGCTCACCAGAGTCCGACTCAGATACGCAGTATTTT.

This chain connects TRBV5-5 to TRBJ2-1, with 7 positions matching TRBD1. After removal of 0 bases from V and 0 bases from J, the junction contained 3 bases not matched to a gene. Germline lookup yields CDR1 SGHKS and CDR2 YYEKEE (reference sequence). The CDR3 contains 16 residues. The CDR3 spells CASSLGGTVSYNEQFF. The CDR3 coding sequence is TGTGCCAGCAGCTTGGGGGGGACAGTCTCCTACAATGAGCAGTTCTTC.

The V and J genes are TRBV4-1 and TRBJ2-4; 7 nucleotides match TRBD1. The germline CDR1 and CDR2 sequences are MGHRA and YSYEKL. The CDR3 runs 14 residues. V lost 2 bases, J lost 5 bases, and 3 bases stayed unmatched. The CDR3 sequence: CASSQQGVQNIQYF. CDR3 DNA sequence: TGCGCCAGCAGCCAACAGGGGGTTCAAAACATTCAGTACTTC.